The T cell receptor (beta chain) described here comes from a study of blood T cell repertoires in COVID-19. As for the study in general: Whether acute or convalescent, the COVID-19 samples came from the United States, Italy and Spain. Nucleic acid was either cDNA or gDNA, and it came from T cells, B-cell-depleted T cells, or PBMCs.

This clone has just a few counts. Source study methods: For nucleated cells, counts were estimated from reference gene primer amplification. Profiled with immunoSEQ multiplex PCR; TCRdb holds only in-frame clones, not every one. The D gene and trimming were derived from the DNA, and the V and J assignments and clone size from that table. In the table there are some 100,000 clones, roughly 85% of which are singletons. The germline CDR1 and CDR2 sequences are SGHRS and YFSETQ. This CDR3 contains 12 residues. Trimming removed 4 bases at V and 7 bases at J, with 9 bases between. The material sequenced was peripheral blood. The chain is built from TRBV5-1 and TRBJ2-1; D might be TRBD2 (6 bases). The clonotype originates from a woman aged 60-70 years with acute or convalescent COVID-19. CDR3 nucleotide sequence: TGCGCCAGCAGCGATAGCGGAAATGAGCAGTTCTTC. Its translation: CASSDSGNEQFF.